This T cell receptor beta chain comes out of a study of CD8+ T cells in alopecia areata. Extracted from the samples, RNA was reverse transcribed into cDNA to serve as the sequencing template. Using immunoSEQ multiplex PCR, the repertoire was profiled, and TCRdb retains in-frame clones only, with some absent. The sample holds tens of thousands of clones, about 60% seen once. In its sample, this clone was seen a few times. Sequenced material: NKG2D-high CD8+ T cells sorted from blood. This clonotype originated in a human donor with alopecia areata.

The CDR3 DNA reads TGTGCCAGCAGCCCGGGAAGGGGAGTCAGGAGCACAGATACGCAGTATTTT. Translation gives CASSPGRGVRSTDTQYF. The V call is TRBV6-4, the J call TRBJ2-3, with D perhaps assigned TRBD1 or TRBD2 (5 bases each). The CDR3 extends over 17 amino acids. The V gene's germline CDR1 is MRHNA and CDR2 SNTAGT. Trimming shortened V by 6 bases and J by 0 bases, and 19 bases separated the two germline ends.